This TCR beta chain emerged from a study of Ad26.COV2.S vaccination and SARS-CoV-2 variants. Study results and limitations: Placebo recipients trailed vaccine recipients in spike-specific TCR breadth. Measures of TCR breadth and depth may have fallen short of total T cell responses. Breadth measured for non-spike TCRs was similar across vaccine and placebo recipients.

The CDR3 extends over 11 amino acids. Trimming took off 3 bases at V and 7 bases at J, with 4 bases between the two ends. Germline lookup yields CDR1 GTSNPN and CDR2 SVGIG (reference sequence). Generated by immunoSEQ multiplex PCR, the TCRdb table keeps only in-frame clones and is missing some. The sample carries 350,000 to 450,000 clones, 89% recorded once. On this clone itself: Antigen unknown.

Indicated treatment: 15 to 20 received Ad26.COV2.S at low or high dose, single or two shots; several received placebo; per-sample allocation not given. The investigators took samples on day 63 after the first vaccine or placebo injection. This receptor was obtained from a person aged 18-65 years who received the Ad26.COV2.S COVID-19 vaccine or a placebo. Sequences were derived from peripheral blood, sampled in a trial of Ad26.COV2.S vaccine versus placebo. V is TRBV30 and J is TRBJ1-6; D is unresolved. The CDR3 protein is CAWRINSPLHF. The CDR3 bases are TGTGCCTGGAGAATCAATTCACCCCTCCACTTT. The full variable domain, in which reference TRBV30 and TRBJ1-6 provide the parts outside the CDR3, is SQTIHQWPATLVQPVGSPLSLECTVEGTSNPNLYWYRQAAGRGLQLLFYSVGIGQISSEVPQNLSASRPQDRQFILSSKKLLLSDSGFYLCAWRINSPLHFGNGTRLTVT.